This section outlines one T cell receptor beta chain sequence together with its context. Clones were read by immunoSEQ multiplex PCR, and TCRdb kept only the in-frame ones, dropping some. The sample contains over 65,000 clones, around 85% of which appear only once. The data originate from a study of blood T cell repertoires in COVID-19. Study-level background: Samples taken during acute and convalescent COVID-19 were collected in the United States, Italy and Spain. T cells, B-cell-depleted T cells, or PBMCs supplied cDNA or gDNA.

CDR3 length: 17 amino acids. Sequencing was carried out using peripheral blood. This sequence joins TRBV1 and TRBJ1-2; TRBD1, the D gene given by the table, was not confirmed from the DNA. TRBV1 is a pseudogene locus. The sequence was collected from a human donor in a cohort sampled during active COVID-19. CDR3 DNA sequence: TGCACCAGCAGCCAAGAGTCGGACAGGGGGCGAGCGGCTGGCTACACCTTC. It yields the protein CTSSQESDRGRAAGYTF.